This T cell receptor beta chain was recorded in a study of beta chain features in type 1 diabetes. The overall study: Age, gender and cell yields were alike across patients and healthy donors.

In the case of this clone: The antigen remains unidentified.

CDR3 length: 16 amino acids. Trimming took 3 bases from V and 1 from J; bases not matched to a gene: 4. The germline gives CDR1 MNHNS, CDR2 SASEGT. The sequenced template was cDNA made from the entire isolated RNA. The repertoire was sequenced with immunoSEQ multiplex PCR; TCRdb's copy has only in-frame clones and lacks some. The sample has a few hundred thousand clones, around 13% seen once. Overall study findings and caveats: Type 1 diabetes patients had moderately but significantly shorter TCRB CDR3s in all four CD4+ subsets.

Specimen: naive CD4+ T cells from blood. The TCR comes from a man aged 25 to 40 with type 1 diabetes. This sequence joins TRBV6-1 and TRBJ1-1, with 11 bases identical to TRBD1. CDR3: CASSDTGTGGNTEAFF. The CDR3 DNA is TGTGCCAGCAGTGACACCGGGACAGGGGGGAACACTGAAGCTTTCTTT.